Each of the 22 T cell receptor beta chains below was sequenced from the same sample in a study of beta chain features in type 1 diabetes. The entirety of the isolated RNA underwent reverse transcription, so expressed TCRB transcripts were sequenced. Assay used: immunoSEQ multiplex PCR; TCRdb lists only in-frame clones, some missing. The sample lists roughly 310,000 clones, approximately 11% occurring once. Input material: naive CD4+ T cells from blood. These TCRs come from a woman aged 30 to 39 in good health.

The J gene is TRBJ1-5, the V gene TRBV6-1; weak D call: TRBD1 (6 bases). Germline V gene sequence: CDR1 MNHNS, CDR2 SASEGT. Between the trimmed V and J ends, which lost 7 bases and 7 bases, there was a span of 11 bases. CDR3 length: 12 amino acids. This CDR3 is CASTDSGQPQHF. DNA for the CDR3: TGTGCCAGCACGGACAGTGGGCAGCCCCAGCATTTT.

This chain joins TRBV28 and TRBJ2-1; 11 positions agree with TRBD2. J gave up 2 bases and V 5 bases, and 5 bases lay outside the gene matches. This CDR3 region has 16 residues. Germline V gene sequence: CDR1 MDHEN, CDR2 SYDVKM. The CDR3 nucleotides are TGTGCCAGCAGTACGGGACTAGCGGAGGCCTACAATGAGCAGTTCTTC. Translating gives CASSTGLAEAYNEQFF.

This clone was counted between two and nine times. The gene calls are TRBV6-5 and TRBJ2-1; D call uncertain. V dropped 6 bases and J dropped 7 bases, with 13 bases sitting between them. The length of the CDR3 is 13 residues. Looked up from germline, CDR1 is MNHEY and CDR2 is SVGAGI. The CDR3 sequence: CASSQSGGNEQFF. CDR3 nucleotides: TGTGCCAGCAGCCAATCGGGTGGGAATGAGCAGTTCTTC.

Comments on this clone: The sample contains more than one DNA sequence encoding this CDR3. V gene TRBV7-3 combines with J gene TRBJ2-1, with 7 bases aligning to TRBD2. CDR3 length: 15 residues. J lost 4 bases, V lost 6 bases, and 9 bases had no gene match. Germline V gene lookup returns CDR1 SGHTA and CDR2 FQGTGA. For the CDR3, the DNA is TGTGCCAGCAGTCCCCGGGACTACCCTTACAATGAGCAGTTCTTC. It yields the protein CASSPRDYPYNEQFF. Supplemented by reference TRBV7-3 and TRBJ2-1, the full variable domain reads GAGVSQTPSNKVTEKGKYVELRCDPISGHTALYWYRQSLGQGPEFLIYFQGTGAADDSGLPNDRFFAVRPEGSVSTLKIQRTERGDSAVYLCASSPRDYPYNEQFFGPGTRLTVL.

This clone was recorded a few times. At one of its ends the junction is not consistent with the germline gene, which may arise from a read error. The genes are TRBV5-1 and TRBJ2-5; a possible D gene is TRBD1 (6 bases). This CDR3 comprises 15 residues. Germline CDR1 and CDR2: SGHRS and YFSETQ. The CDR3 DNA reads TGCGCCAGCACCTTGAGTTCAGGGGAGTTCTGGACCCAGTACTTC. Its translation: CASTLSSGEFWTQYF.

V usage is TRBV28 and J usage is TRBJ2-6; D not resolved. The CDR3 consists of 13 residues. Germline V gene data show CDR1 as MDHEN and CDR2 as SYDVKM. The V gene lost 6 bases and the J gene lost 4 bases, with 7 bases spanning the gap. The CDR3: CASSLPGANVLTF. DNA for the CDR3: TGTGCCAGCAGCCTCCCCGGGGCCAACGTCCTGACTTTC.

Only a few counts were recorded for this clone. The chain uses TRBV4-2 and TRBJ1-2, with D possibly matching TRBD1 (6 bases). The germline gives CDR1 LGHNA, CDR2 YNFKEQ. The CDR3 has 17 amino acids. Trimming pared 0 bases from V and 4 bases from J, leaving 18 bases between. CDR3 sequence: CASSQDLVGALGYGYTF. The CDR3 DNA reads TGTGCCAGCAGCCAAGATTTAGTGGGGGCCTTAGGCTATGGCTACACCTTC.

This clone was counted a few times. V gene TRBV25-1 combines with J gene TRBJ2-5, with D unclear. V was shortened by 8 bases and J by 4 bases, with 8 bases between the two germline ends. This CDR3 has 11 amino acids. CDR1 and CDR2 (germline): MGHDK, SYGVNS. CDR3 nucleotides: TGTGCCAGCTCGGTCCGAGAGACCCAGTACTTC. Translating gives CASSVRETQYF.

This chain uses TRBV27 with TRBJ2-1, with TRBD2 matching over 8 bases. Per the germline V gene, CDR1 is MNHEY and CDR2 is SMNVEV (reference sequence). Losses at the gene ends were 6 bases for V and 6 bases for J; bases not matched to a gene: 10. The CDR3 extends over 15 amino acids. DNA of the CDR3: TGTGCCAGCAGAAGCCGGGGGGGAACACCCAATGAGCAGTTCTTC. This encodes CASRSRGGTPNEQFF.

This clone was seen a handful of times. This chain joins TRBV29-1 and TRBJ2-6; D not certain. V lost 3 bases, J lost 0 bases, and 12 bases lay in between. This CDR3 spans 16 amino acids. From germline, CDR1 is SQVTM and CDR2 ANQGSEA. This chain's CDR3 is CSVDDPSGSGANVLTF. The DNA for the CDR3 is TGCAGCGTTGACGATCCCTCGGGCTCTGGGGCCAACGTCCTGACTTTC.

This clone showed up just a few times. V and J are TRBV7-8 and TRBJ2-1; D is uncertain. The CDR3 is made up of 12 amino acids. Between the trimmed V and J ends, which lost 4 bases and 7 bases, there was a span of 8 bases. CDR1 and CDR2 from the germline V gene are SGHVS and FQNEAQ. In DNA, the CDR3 is TGTGCCAGCAGCTCCTATAATAATGAGCAGTTCTTC. Residues: CASSSYNNEQFF.

The V and J genes are TRBV7-6 and TRBJ2-5, with D perhaps TRBD1 (6 bases). The CDR3 is 16 residues long. CDR1 is SGHVS, CDR2 FNYEAQ, per germline. V gave up 4 bases and J gave up 2 bases, with 17 bases separating them. CDR3 amino acids: CASSWAGTPVQETQYF. The CDR3 nucleotides are TGTGCCAGCAGCTGGGCCGGGACACCCGTACAAGAGACCCAGTACTTC.

Only a few counts were recorded for this clone. The genes are TRBV4-3 and TRBJ2-3; 13 bases fit TRBD2. The germline V gene encodes CDR1 LGHNA and CDR2 YSLEER. This CDR3 region has 17 residues. Trimming took 0 bases from V and 6 from J; bases not matched to a gene: 6. CDR3 DNA sequence: TGCGCCAGCAGCCAAGAGAGGGGACTAGCGGGAATTGATACGCAGTATTTT. It translates to CASSQERGLAGIDTQYF.

This clone occurred a few times. This rearrangement joins TRBV7-2 to TRBJ2-1, with 11 nucleotides matching TRBD2. J gave up 9 bases and V 5 bases, and 6 bases lay outside the gene matches. The length of the CDR3 is 14 residues. Germline values: CDR1 SGHTA, CDR2 FQGNSA. The CDR3 protein is CASSLSSGRREQFF. The CDR3 DNA reads as TGTGCCAGCAGCCTTTCTAGCGGGAGGCGTGAGCAGTTCTTC.

CDR3: CASTDRVTNYGYTF. CDR3 nucleotides: TGTGCCAGTACCGACAGGGTTACTAACTATGGCTACACCTTC. The chain joins TRBV19 to TRBJ1-2, with 7 bases that match TRBD1. The CDR3 runs to 14 residues. The junction had 5 bases not matched to a gene; V was cut back by 7 bases and J by 0 bases. Germline V gives CDR1 LNHDA, CDR2 SQIVND (reference sequence).

V is TRBV10-3 and J is TRBJ2-7; possible D gene TRBD1, 5 bases. V was pared by 9 bases and J by 2 bases, with 8 bases between. CDR1 and CDR2 from the germline V gene are ENHRY and SYGVKD. There are 11 residues in the CDR3. CDR3 bases: TGTGCCATTGGGGCCACCTACGAGCAGTACTTC. Translating gives CAIGATYEQYF.

This clone was counted between two and nine times. The J gene is TRBJ1-2, the V gene TRBV7-2, with D perhaps matching TRBD1 (5 bases). The germline V gene has CDR1 SGHTA and CDR2 FQGNSA. With 3 bases removed from V and 13 bases from J, the gap between germline ends came to 12 bases. CDR3 size: 11 residues. This CDR3 reads CASSFTGLLTF. The DNA for the CDR3 is TGTGCCAGCAGCTTCACAGGTCTTCTCACCTTC.

The chain uses TRBV29-1 and TRBJ1-1, with D unresolved. In germline, CDR1 is SQVTM, CDR2 ANQGSEA. The CDR3 consists of 11 residues. V dropped 6 bases and J dropped 5 bases, with 10 bases sitting between them. CDR3 in amino acids: CSVQSTTEAFF. The DNA for the CDR3 is TGCAGCGTCCAAAGTACTACTGAAGCTTTCTTT.

The chain is built from TRBV5-1 and TRBJ2-5; D gene unclear. Germline-derived CDR1 and CDR2 are SGHRS and YFSETQ. Trimming took off 0 bases at V and 4 bases at J, with 10 bases between the two ends. The CDR3 spans 14 residues. This CDR3 is CASSLALDLETQYF. CDR3 nucleotides: TGCGCCAGCAGCTTGGCCCTAGACCTAGAGACCCAGTACTTC.

Concerning this clone: One end of the junction does not line up with germline, which may come from a read error. At the DNA level, this CDR3 is encoded by other sequences in the same sample as well. This rearrangement joins TRBV7-2 to TRBJ2-7, with 9 bases identical to TRBD2. The germline V gene encodes CDR1 SGHTA and CDR2 FQGNSA. The CDR3 spans 13 residues. The CDR3 bases are TGTGCCAGCAGTTTAGAGCGGGGGGACGAGCAGTACTTC. Translated: CASSLERGDEQYF.

This clone was seen a few times. The chain uses TRBV2 and TRBJ2-5, with 14 bases fitting TRBD2. CDR1 is SNHLY and CDR2 is FYNNEI in the germline V gene. After removal of 7 bases from V and 5 bases from J, the junction contained 9 bases not matched to a gene. The CDR3 sequence is 16 residues long. DNA for the CDR3: TGTGCCAGCACCCAAGGACTAGCGGGAGGAATGGAGACCCAGTACTTC. This encodes CASTQGLAGGMETQYF.

The gene calls are TRBV12-2 and TRBJ2-2; the DNA was not used to check the table's D call, TRBD2. TRBV12-2 is recorded as a pseudogene. The CDR3 totals 17 residues. The CDR3 sequence is CASRLAASGRITGELFF. CDR3 nucleotide sequence: TGTGCAAGTCGCTTAGCGGCTAGCGGGAGAATCACCGGGGAGCTGTTTTTT.